These 26 T cell receptor beta chains came from one sample sequenced in a study of blood T cell repertoires in COVID-19. This table comes from immunoSEQ multiplex PCR, and its TCRdb copy is limited to in-frame clones, with some not included. The sample shows 70,000 to 90,000 clones, 65% to 90% of them seen only once. The source material was peripheral blood. All receptors derive from a man in his forties or fifties with COVID-19, enrolled during active disease.

J is TRBJ2-2 and V is TRBV27; 10 bases are a match to TRBD1. The germline CDR1 and CDR2 sequences are MNHEY and SMNVEV (reference sequence). The length of the CDR3 is 15 residues. With 7 bases clipped from V and 3 bases from J, the junction kept 5 bases outside the gene matches. CDR3 amino acids: CASIPGQGYTGELFF. The CDR3 DNA reads as TGTGCCAGCATTCCGGGACAGGGGTACACCGGGGAGCTGTTTTTT.

The V call is TRBV5-6, the J call TRBJ2-5; 9 nucleotides line up with TRBD1. Looked up from germline, CDR1 is SGHDT and CDR2 is YYEEEE. This CDR3 region has 15 residues. V was pared by 4 bases and J by 7 bases, with 11 bases of the junction left unmatched. CDR3 in DNA: TGTGCCAGCAGCGTGGGACAGGGTCCGGGATGGACCCAGTACTTC. Its translation is CASSVGQGPGWTQYF.

The rearrangement joins TRBV9 to TRBJ1-4; weak D call: TRBD1 (5 bases). Between the trimmed V and J ends, which lost 4 bases and 5 bases, there was a span of 12 bases. This CDR3 contains 14 residues. Looked up from germline, CDR1 is SGDLS and CDR2 is YYNGEE. In nucleotides, the CDR3 is TGTGCCAGCAGCCCCCTCGCAGGGAATGAAAAACTGTTTTTT. Residues: CASSPLAGNEKLFF.

The chain couples TRBV9 to TRBJ1-4; 8 bases agree with TRBD1. The CDR3 totals 15 residues. J lost 12 bases, V lost 4 bases, and 14 bases had no gene match. Looked up from germline, CDR1 is SGDLS and CDR2 is YYNGEE. The DNA for the CDR3 is TGTGCCAGCAGCACCCGCGGGACAGGTGACGTAGAACTGTTTTTT. It codes for CASSTRGTGDVELFF.

The rearrangement links TRBV2 to TRBJ1-6; tentative D call: TRBD1 (5 bases). Trimming removed 7 bases at V and 7 bases at J, with 14 bases between. Germline CDR1 and CDR2: SNHLY and FYNNEI. The CDR3 consists of 14 residues. This CDR3 reads CASISTEINSPLHF. The CDR3 nucleotides are TGTGCCAGCATTTCGACAGAAATCAATTCACCCCTCCACTTT.

This clone has only one observation. The chain has TRBV6-5 and TRBJ1-1, with D tentatively TRBD1 (6 bases). V was clipped by 8 bases and J by 5 bases, with 21 bases between them. Germline V gene data show CDR1 as MNHEY and CDR2 as SVGAGI. The CDR3 consists of 15 residues. CDR3 residues: CASPTRGGIVTEAFF. CDR3 nucleotides: TGTGCCAGCCCGACTAGGGGGGGGATCGTAACTGAAGCTTTCTTT.

V and J are TRBV6-5 and TRBJ1-2; no clear D gene. Germline V gene data show CDR1 as MNHEY and CDR2 as SVGAGI. The CDR3 consists of 12 residues. V lost 10 bases and J lost 8, with 17 bases in between. The CDR3: CATPLHPGGYTF. Here the CDR3 DNA reads TGTGCCACCCCCCTTCACCCGGGAGGCTACACCTTC.

The chain has TRBV6-5 and TRBJ2-1, with D perhaps matching TRBD2 (6 bases). Germline CDR1 is MNHEY and CDR2 is SVGAGI. V lost 3 bases to trimming and J lost 5 bases, with 17 bases between them. The CDR3 sequence is 16 residues long. CDR3 protein: CASSYLGLSIDNEQFF. CDR3 in DNA: TGTGCCAGCAGTTATCTGGGACTTTCAATTGACAATGAGCAGTTCTTC.

The CDR3 here is CASSSGGFGNEQFF. The CDR3 DNA sequence: TGTGCCAGCAGCTCAGGGGGGTTCGGCAATGAGCAGTTCTTC. The chain employs TRBV5-8 and TRBJ2-1; D is possibly TRBD1 (7 bases). V lost 3 bases and J lost 6, with 13 bases in between. This CDR3 comprises 14 residues. Looked up from germline, CDR1 is SGHTS and CDR2 is YDEGEE.

The chain combines TRBV7-2 with TRBJ2-2; 8 nucleotides agree with TRBD2. Unmatched junction bases numbered 2, after V lost 4 bases and J lost 1 base. Germline CDR1 SGHTA, CDR2 FQGNSA. This CDR3 is 15 amino acids long. In DNA form, the CDR3 reads TGTGCCAGCAGCTCGGGGGGGCGGAACACCGGGGAGCTGTTTTTT. Residues: CASSSGGRNTGELFF.

This clone appeared once. V usage is TRBV6-5 and J usage is TRBJ1-2; D might be TRBD1 (6 bases). V lost 2 bases to trimming and J lost 2 bases, with 12 bases between them. The CDR3 totals 15 residues. In germline, CDR1 is MNHEY, CDR2 SVGAGI. DNA for the CDR3: TGTGCCAGCAGTTACGGGGACAATTACAACTATGGCTACACCTTC. Protein: CASSYGDNYNYGYTF.

This clone is a singleton in its sample. The chain uses TRBV15 and TRBJ2-7; D perhaps matches TRBD2 (6 bases). From germline, CDR1 is LNHNV and CDR2 YYDKDF (reference sequence). The CDR3 runs to 16 residues. Trimming shortened V by 1 base and J by 0 bases, and 13 bases separated the two germline ends. The CDR3 protein is CATSRGSGVSSYEQYF. CDR3 in DNA: TGTGCCACCAGCAGAGGCTCGGGGGTATCCTCCTACGAGCAGTACTTC.

This clone was counted once. This chain's CDR3 is CASSIEDRGRNEQYF. DNA of the CDR3: TGTGCCAGTAGTATAGAAGACAGGGGGCGCAACGAGCAGTACTTC. This chain links TRBV19 with TRBJ2-7; 10 nucleotides match TRBD1. The CDR3 extends over 15 amino acids. In germline, CDR1 is LNHDA, CDR2 SQIVND (reference sequence). The ends lost 0 bases at V and 5 bases at J; junction bases unmatched: 4.

The V and J genes are TRBV7-2 and TRBJ2-2; 8 nucleotides agree with TRBD2. The CDR3 loop spans 14 amino acids. Germline CDR1 reads SGHTA; CDR2 reads FQGNSA. Trimming removed 8 bases from V and 3 bases from J; junction bases left unmatched: 5. The CDR3, as DNA: TGTGCCAGCTCCCGACTAGCGCACACCGGGGAGCTGTTTTTT. Amino acids: CASSRLAHTGELFF.

The chain links TRBV4-1 to TRBJ2-3, with 8 bases that match TRBD2. Germline trimming cut 0 bases from V and 4 bases from J; bases unmatched to any gene: 9. Germline-derived CDR1 and CDR2 are MGHRA and YSYEKL. The CDR3 consists of 17 residues. CDR3 in amino acids: CASSQDLPSGRADTQYF. The CDR3 DNA is TGCGCCAGCAGCCAAGATCTACCCAGCGGGAGAGCAGATACGCAGTATTTT.

The chain links TRBV3-1 (or the pseudogene TRBV3-2) to TRBJ1-6, with a possible D match to TRBD1 (5 bases). CDR1 is LGHDT and CDR2 is YNNKEL in the germline V gene (reference sequence). CDR3 length: 16 residues. Trimming left V 4 bases short and J 7 bases short, with 17 bases between. The CDR3 region has the DNA TGTGCCAGCAGCCGACAGCACGCGATAGGCAATTCACCCCTCCACTTT. The encoded protein is CASSRQHAIGNSPLHF.

The CDR3 region is CASSLGNPRQTNYGYTF. DNA of the CDR3: TGCGCCAGCAGCTTGGGCAACCCGCGACAGACCAACTATGGCTACACCTTC. The chain carries TRBV5-1 and TRBJ1-2; D perhaps matches TRBD1 (5 bases). The CDR3 covers 17 residues. In germline, CDR1 is SGHRS, CDR2 YFSETQ. V was pared by 0 bases and J by 2 bases, with 17 bases between.

The chain combines TRBV6-6 with TRBJ2-1, with 8 bases aligning to TRBD1. Trimming cost V 6 bases and J 3 bases; bases outside gene matches: 7. Germline V lookup: CDR1 MNHNY, CDR2 SVGAGI (reference sequence). The CDR3 runs to 15 residues. CDR3 amino acids: CASRSTGGNYNEQFF. The CDR3 DNA is TGTGCCAGCAGGTCTACAGGGGGAAACTACAATGAGCAGTTCTTC.

The V call is TRBV6-5, the J call TRBJ1-2, with D hard to call. This CDR3 has 11 residues. V dropped 5 bases and J dropped 7 bases, with 8 bases sitting between them. The germline V gene has CDR1 MNHEY and CDR2 SVGAGI. For the CDR3, the DNA is TGTGCCAGCAGTCCGGAGTTTGGCTACACCTTC. Translating gives CASSPEFGYTF.

The genes are TRBV6-2 or TRBV6-3 and TRBJ2-1; tentatively, D is TRBD2 (5 bases). The V and J ends lost 2 bases and 0 bases respectively, with 26 bases between them. Per germline, CDR1 MNHEY and CDR2 SVGEGT. This CDR3 is 21 amino acids long. CDR3 sequence: CASSYPLRLLSSGSSYNEQFF. As DNA, the CDR3 is TGTGCCAGCAGTTACCCCTTGAGGCTACTATCTAGTGGGAGCTCCTACAATGAGCAGTTCTTC.

The DNA for the CDR3 is TGTGCCAGCAGCTTGCGCCTGCAGATCACAGATACGCAGTATTTT. It encodes CASSLRLQITDTQYF. The gene calls are TRBV5-6 and TRBJ2-3; D is unresolved. Germline V gene sequence: CDR1 SGHDT, CDR2 YYEEEE. V was clipped by 1 base and J by 2 bases, with 11 bases between them. The CDR3 spans 15 residues. Together with reference TRBV5-6 and TRBJ2-3, the CDR3 gives the full variable domain: DAGVTQSPTHLIKTRGQQVTLRCSPKSGHDTVSWYQQALGQGPQFIFQYYEEEERQRGNFPDRFSGHQFPNYSSELNVNALLLGDSALYLCASSLRLQITDTQYFGPGTRLTVL.

The genes are TRBV5-6 and TRBJ2-3; 9 bases are a match to TRBD1. Germline V lookup: CDR1 SGHDT, CDR2 YYEEEE. With V trimmed by 4 bases and J by 5 bases, 8 bases remained unmatched. This CDR3 contains 15 residues. Here the CDR3 DNA reads TGTGCCAGCAGCGGGACGGGACAGGGAGGAGATACGCAGTATTTT. Translating gives CASSGTGQGGDTQYF.

The chain links TRBV11-3 to TRBJ2-2; no firm D call. CDR1 SGHNT and CDR2 YENEEA come from the germline V gene. Trimming removed 5 bases at V and 6 bases at J, with 10 bases between. The CDR3 covers 13 residues. This CDR3 is CASSVTLSGELFF. The DNA for the CDR3 is TGTGCCAGCAGCGTAACCCTATCCGGGGAGCTGTTTTTT.

This clone was picked up a small number of times. The V call is TRBV7-6, the J call TRBJ2-1; 10 positions match TRBD2. The V gene end was trimmed by 1 base and the J gene end by 6 bases; junction bases not matched to a gene: 9. The CDR3 length is 17 residues. In germline, CDR1 is SGHVS, CDR2 FNYEAQ. CDR3 DNA: TGTGCCAGCAGCTTAGGGGTAGGGCTAGCGGGAGTCAATGAGCAGTTCTTC. Its translation is CASSLGVGLAGVNEQFF.

The J gene is TRBJ2-7, the V gene TRBV9; no firm D call. The germline V gene encodes CDR1 SGDLS and CDR2 YYNGEE. This CDR3 is built from 13 residues. The V gene lost 0 bases and the J gene lost 0 bases, with 4 bases spanning the gap. CDR3 bases: TGTGCCAGCAGCGTAGCAGACTCCTACGAGCAGTACTTC. Translated: CASSVADSYEQYF. The full variable domain, completed using reference TRBV9 and TRBJ2-7, is DSGVTQTPKHLITATGQRVTLRCSPRSGDLSVYWYQQSLDQGLQFLIQYYNGEERAKGNILERFSAQQFPDLHSELNLSSLELGDSALYFCASSVADSYEQYFGPGTRLTVT.

In DNA form, the CDR3 reads TGCGCCAGCAGCTCAGGAATGGGTTCGAACACTGAAGCTTTCTTT. Protein product: CASSSGMGSNTEAFF. This chain uses TRBV5-1 with TRBJ1-1; D not certain. This CDR3 has 15 residues. V dropped 3 bases and J dropped 1 base, with 13 bases sitting between them. CDR1 and CDR2 (germline): SGHRS, YFSETQ.